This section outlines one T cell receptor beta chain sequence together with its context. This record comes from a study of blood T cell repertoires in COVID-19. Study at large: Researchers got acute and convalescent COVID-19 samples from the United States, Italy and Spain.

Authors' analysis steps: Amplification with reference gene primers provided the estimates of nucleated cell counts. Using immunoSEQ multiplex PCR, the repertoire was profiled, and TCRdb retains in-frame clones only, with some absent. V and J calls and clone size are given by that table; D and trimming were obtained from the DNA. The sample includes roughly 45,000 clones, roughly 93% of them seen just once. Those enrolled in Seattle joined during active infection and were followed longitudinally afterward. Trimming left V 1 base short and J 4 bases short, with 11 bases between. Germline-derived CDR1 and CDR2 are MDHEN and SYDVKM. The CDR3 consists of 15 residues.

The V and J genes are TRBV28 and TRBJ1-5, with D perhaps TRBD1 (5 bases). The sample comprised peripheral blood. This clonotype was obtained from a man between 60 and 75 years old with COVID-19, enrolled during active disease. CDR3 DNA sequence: TGTGCCAGCAGTTTATATCGCAGGGCAAATCAGCCCCAGCATTTT. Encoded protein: CASSLYRRANQPQHF.